This T cell receptor beta chain was captured in a study of neurological immune-mediated disorders. On this clonotype: The antigen remains undetermined.

Whole-study findings and limits: There was no clinical or MRI feature that showed an association with the multiple sclerosis repertoire cluster.

Trimming removed 5 bases at V and 2 bases at J, with 10 bases between. This CDR3 is built from 13 residues. CDR1 and CDR2 from the germline V gene are MNHEY and SVGEGT. The cDNA was synthesized by means of template-switch 5'RACE, which was carried out with 10-nucleotide random UMIs. TCRdb itself ran the 5' RACE reads through MiXCR, one entry per CDR3 protein. This sample has 100,000 to 150,000 distinct CDR3 sequences, with roughly 3.1% found just once. This receptor was obtained from a woman in her 30s with multiple sclerosis. The chain joins TRBV6-2 or TRBV6-3 to TRBJ2-7; no firm D call. The sequenced material came from PBMCs. The CDR3 reads CASSPSLTYEQYF. As DNA, the CDR3 is TGTGCCAGCAGTCCCTCCCTAACCTACGAGCAGTACTTC.